This T cell receptor beta chain is drawn from a study of blood T cell repertoires in COVID-19. In the original processing: Reference gene primers were amplified, and this amplification served to estimate nucleated cell counts. Measured with immunoSEQ multiplex PCR; TCRdb has only the in-frame clones, and not every one. V and J calls and clone size come straight from that table; D and trimming were deduced from the DNA. The repertoire holds about 240,000 clones, about 81% seen once, with 12% in the top ten. Trimming took off 0 bases at V and 1 base at J, with 15 bases between the two ends. CDR1 is KGHSH and CDR2 is LQKENI in the germline V gene. CDR3 size: 17 residues.

Sequencing used peripheral blood. The sequence came from a woman aged 55-75 years with active or convalescent COVID-19. The gene calls are TRBV18 and TRBJ1-1; possible D gene TRBD1, 6 bases. This CDR3 reads CASSPPLGAMGNTEAFF. In DNA, the CDR3 is TGTGCCAGCTCACCACCCCTGGGGGCGATGGGGAACACTGAAGCTTTCTTT.